The 5 T cell receptor beta chains below come from one sample, sequenced in a study of blood T cell repertoires in COVID-19. The table came from immunoSEQ multiplex PCR; TCRdb's copy has only in-frame clones and leaves some out. Of roughly 140,000 clones in the sample, approximately 86% are singletons; the top ten hold less than 3.5%. The sample consisted of peripheral blood. These receptors were obtained from a man aged 65 to 85 with acute or convalescent COVID-19.

CDR3 coding DNA: TGTGCAAGTCGCTTAGTGACTGGTATGAACACTGAAGCTTTCTTT. Amino acid sequence: CASRLVTGMNTEAFF. The chain has TRBV12-2 and TRBJ1-1. TRBV12-2 is given as a pseudogene. The CDR3 is 15 residues long.

This clone is a singleton in its sample. The chain uses TRBV15 and TRBJ1-1; TRBD1 aligns across 10 bases. Per the germline V gene, CDR1 is LNHNV and CDR2 is YYDKDF (reference sequence). The CDR3 covers 19 residues. Unmatched junction bases numbered 13, after V lost 0 bases and J lost 3 bases. The CDR3 DNA reads TGTGCCACCAGCAGAGATTATCCTAGCACCGGGACAGGGGACACTGAAGCTTTCTTT. This encodes CATSRDYPSTGTGDTEAFF.

This chain links TRBV7-3 with TRBJ2-7; D ambiguous. With 0 bases removed from V and 5 bases from J, the gap between germline ends came to 8 bases. This CDR3 has 13 residues. Germline V lookup: CDR1 SGHTA, CDR2 FQGTGA. DNA for the CDR3: TGTGCCAGCAGCTTAACGCGGCTCCACGAGCAGTACTTC. It codes for CASSLTRLHEQYF.

In its sample, this clone was seen a few times. The rearrangement joins TRBV19 to TRBJ2-5; weak D call: TRBD2 (6 bases). Germline CDR1 LNHDA, CDR2 SQIVND (reference sequence). V was shortened by 1 base and J by 2 bases, with 8 bases between the two germline ends. The CDR3 is 14 residues long. The CDR3 coding sequence is TGTGCCAGTAGTATAGCGGGAGATCAAGAGACCCAGTACTTC. Residues: CASSIAGDQETQYF.

V gene TRBV19 combines with J gene TRBJ1-6, with TRBD1 matching over 8 bases. The CDR3 contains 15 residues. Germline V gives CDR1 LNHDA, CDR2 SQIVND (reference sequence). Trimming took 3 bases from V and 6 from J; bases not matched to a gene: 4. This CDR3 is CASSMDRELNSPLHF. CDR3 in DNA: TGTGCCAGTAGTATGGACAGGGAACTTAATTCACCCCTCCACTTT.